These T cell receptor beta chains were read from a single sample in a study of tumor and adjacent non-tumor tissue in lung cancer. TCRdb used MiXCR to reprocess the multiplex PCR reads, holding one entry per CDR3 protein. The sample holds approximately 100,000 distinct CDR3 sequences, roughly 77% seen once. The sequenced sample consisted of lung tumor tissue. These receptors were obtained from an older woman with non-small cell lung cancer. Each CDR3 is given with its conserved first and last residue. The D gene is left open where the match is weak. Part of the rows lack a size; the others show once, few, many or a class for expanded clones.

d_gene: TRBD1; abundance: -; v_gene: TRBV12-3/TRBV12-4; j_gene: TRBJ2-7; CDR3nt: TGTACCAGCAGTCGGGACAGGGGATACGAGCAGTACTTC; CDR3aa: CTSSRDRGYEQYF
d_gene: TRBD1; abundance: many; v_gene: TRBV6-6; j_gene: TRBJ2-2; CDR3nt: TGTGCCAGCAGTTACGGGACAGCGACCGGGGAGCTGTTTTTT; CDR3aa: CASSYGTATGELFF
d_gene: -; abundance: -; v_gene: TRBV10-3; j_gene: TRBJ2-5; CDR3nt: TGTGTCATCAGTGGGGGGCAAGGGGAGACCCAGTACTTC; CDR3aa: CVISGGQGETQYF
d_gene: TRBD1; abundance: -; v_gene: TRBV28; j_gene: TRBJ2-5; CDR3nt: TGTGCCAGCAGTACCCGGACAGGGGCCAGAAAGGAGACCCAGTACTTC; CDR3aa: CASSTRTGARKETQYF
d_gene: -; abundance: -; v_gene: TRBV11-2; j_gene: TRBJ2-5; CDR3nt: TGTGCCAACAGCTTAAGCCCAGAGCGCCAAGAGACCCAGTACTTC; CDR3aa: CANSLSPERQETQYF
d_gene: -; abundance: -; v_gene: TRBV5-6; j_gene: TRBJ1-1; CDR3nt: TGTGCCAGCACGCTCAGGAGGAGGGAGTTATCTGAAGCTTTCTTT; CDR3aa: CASTLRRRELSEAFF
d_gene: TRBD1; abundance: once; v_gene: TRBV7-2; j_gene: TRBJ2-5; CDR3nt: TGTGCTAGCAGCTTATTAGGGACAGGAGAGACCCAGCACTTC; CDR3aa: CASSLLGTGETQHF
d_gene: -; abundance: -; v_gene: TRBV29-1; j_gene: TRBJ2-1; CDR3nt: TGCAGCGTTGGTGGGTTGGGGGGCAATGAGCAGTTCTTC; CDR3aa: CSVGGLGGNEQFF
d_gene: TRBD2; abundance: many; v_gene: TRBV6-1; j_gene: TRBJ2-1; CDR3nt: TGTGCCAGCAGTGAAGCTAGAGGACTAGCGGTAAATGAGCAGTTCTTC; CDR3aa: CASSEARGLAVNEQFF
d_gene: -; abundance: -; v_gene: TRBV9; j_gene: TRBJ1-2; CDR3nt: TGTGCCGGCAGCCCTAGGGCTGGACAGACCCACACCTTC; CDR3aa: CAGSPRAGQTHTF
d_gene: -; abundance: few; v_gene: TRBV6-5; j_gene: TRBJ2-5; CDR3nt: TGTGCCAGCAGTAACCCCTCGGGAGAAGGAAAAGAGACCCAGTACTTC; CDR3aa: CASSNPSGEGKETQYF
d_gene: -; abundance: -; v_gene: TRBV11-3; j_gene: TRBJ1-1; CDR3nt: TGTGCCAGCAGCTTAATTGAGCCGCCGGGACGGATGAACATTGAAGCATTCTTT; CDR3aa: CASSLIEPPGRMNIEAFF
d_gene: TRBD2; abundance: -; v_gene: TRBV28; j_gene: TRBJ2-3; CDR3nt: TGTGCCAGCACCCCCCTTCTGGGGAGGGCTAGCACAGATACGCAGTATTTT; CDR3aa: CASTPLLGRASTDTQYF
d_gene: -; abundance: -; v_gene: TRBV4-3; j_gene: TRBJ2-1; CDR3nt: TGCGCTAGCAGCCAGCCCCCACTAGGGGGTTACAATGAGCAGTCCTTC; CDR3aa: CASSQPPLGGYNEQSF
d_gene: TRBD1; abundance: -; v_gene: TRBV11-2; j_gene: TRBJ1-2; CDR3nt: TGTGCCAGCAGCCCGGACAGGGGAACTGACTATGGCTACACCTTC; CDR3aa: CASSPDRGTDYGYTF
d_gene: -; abundance: -; v_gene: TRBV28; j_gene: TRBJ2-7; CDR3nt: TGTGCCAGCAGTTTAACAGCCAGATTCGAGCAGTACTTC; CDR3aa: CASSLTARFEQYF
d_gene: -; abundance: -; v_gene: TRBV11-1; j_gene: TRBJ1-1; CDR3nt: TGTGCCACGAAGCAGAGGTTCGCGGACACTGAAGCCTTCTTT; CDR3aa: CATKQRFADTEAFF
d_gene: TRBD2; abundance: -; v_gene: TRBV6-6; j_gene: TRBJ2-5; CDR3nt: TGTGCCAGCAGTTCGGGGGTTGGACTAGTGGGTCACACCCAGTACTTC; CDR3aa: CASSSGVGLVGHTQYF